The T cell receptor (beta chain) described here comes from a study of CD8 T cells in ankylosing spondylitis. Preparation of TCR beta libraries was done by quantitative 5'-RACE with molecular barcodes. TCRdb itself ran the 5' RACE reads through MiXCR, one entry per CDR3 protein. Of around 770,000 distinct CDR3 sequences listed, over 15% were seen once; the top ten hold around 19%. Study results and limitations: Reactive arthritis synovial fluid and blood were previously reported to contain some motif variants. Researchers report that disease-linked clones proved CD8+ and relatively rare in peripheral blood. For ankylosing spondylitis blood, a TCR beta motif of 7 or 8 highly homologous variants appeared characteristic. According to the report, clones linked to the disease were significantly enriched in matched synovial fluid samples taken from ankylosing spondylitis patients.

Only a few counts were recorded for this clonotype. What it binds is not known. Sequencing used blood, either unsorted or a sorted T cell fraction (not recorded which). This TCR came from a male donor with ankylosing spondylitis.

The CDR3 DNA sequence: TGTGCCAGCAGTTTCAACGCGGGAAGTGGCAATCAGCCCCAGCATTTT. Translating gives CASSFNAGSGNQPQHF. The chain is built from TRBV12-3 or TRBV12-4 and TRBJ1-5; D is uncertain. The CDR3 loop spans 16 amino acids. V gave up 3 bases and J gave up 2 bases, with 14 bases separating them.